This T cell receptor (beta chain) was observed in a study of beta chain features in type 1 diabetes. Reverse transcribing all isolated RNA meant expressed TCRB transcripts were sequenced. Libraries were prepared by immunoSEQ multiplex PCR; TCRdb keeps only in-frame clonotypes and omits some of them. The sample lists about 230,000 clones, around 15% occurring once. About this clone: Its target is unknown.

From germline, CDR1 is SGHVS and CDR2 FQNEAQ. Trimming removed 6 bases from V and 0 bases from J, with 11 bases in between. The CDR3 totals 14 residues. Findings and limits, study-wide: No resolution was reached here on whether HLA type influences TCRB rearrangement. Patients with Type 1 diabetes showed moderately but significantly shorter TCRB CDR3s in all four CD4+ subsets.

The rearrangement links TRBV7-8 to TRBJ1-1; D not certain. Sequenced material: naive CD4+ T cells from blood. The receptor comes from a man under 40 with type 1 diabetes. CDR3 loop: CASSRRMVNTEAFF. CDR3 coding DNA: TGTGCCAGCAGTCGACGCATGGTGAACACTGAAGCTTTCTTT.